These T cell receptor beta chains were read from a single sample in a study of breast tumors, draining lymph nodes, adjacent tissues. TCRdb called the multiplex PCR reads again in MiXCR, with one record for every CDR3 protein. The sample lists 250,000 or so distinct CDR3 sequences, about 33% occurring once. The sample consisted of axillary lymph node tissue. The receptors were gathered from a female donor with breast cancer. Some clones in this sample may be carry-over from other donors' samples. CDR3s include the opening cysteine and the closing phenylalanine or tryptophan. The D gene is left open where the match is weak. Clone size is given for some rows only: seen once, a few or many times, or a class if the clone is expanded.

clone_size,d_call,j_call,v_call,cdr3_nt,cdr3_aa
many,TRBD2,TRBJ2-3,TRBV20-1,TGCAGTGCAACCGGGACTAGCTCCACAGATACGCAGTATTTT,CSATGTSSTDTQYF
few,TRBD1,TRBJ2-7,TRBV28,TGTGCCAGCAGTGACCGGGACAGGGGGCTGAGACAGTACTTC,CASSDRDRGLRQYF
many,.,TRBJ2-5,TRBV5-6,TGTGCCAGCAGCCGGGGTAACCAAGAGACCCAGTACTTC,CASSRGNQETQYF
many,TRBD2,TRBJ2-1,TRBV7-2,TGTGCCAGCAGCCGAGAAAGCGGGAGAGGGCAGTTCTTC,CASSRESGRGQFF
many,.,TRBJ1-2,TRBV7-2,TGTGCCAGCAGCTTGCCGGGACACAGCTACACCTTC,CASSLPGHSYTF
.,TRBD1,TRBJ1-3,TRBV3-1,TGTGCCAGCAGCCAAAAACCCAGGGGGCTAACTGGAAACACCATATATTTT,CASSQKPRGLTGNTIYF
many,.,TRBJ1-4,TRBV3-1,TGTGCCAGCAGCCAAGATGTGGTCAGGGTGGGAAAACTGTTTTTT,CASSQDVVRVGKLFF
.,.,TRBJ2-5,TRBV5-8,TGTGCCAGCAGCCAGATGGTGGCACTTCGAGAGACCCAGTACTTC,CASSQMVALRETQYF
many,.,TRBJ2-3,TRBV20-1,TGCAGTGCTTCCCCGGGACCCCAAAGGGCGCAGTATTTT,CSASPGPQRAQYF
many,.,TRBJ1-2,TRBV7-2,TGTGCCAGCAGCTTAGCGTTTCGGGGAAATGGCTACACCTTC,CASSLAFRGNGYTF
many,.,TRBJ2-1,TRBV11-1,TGTGCCAGCAGCTTAGCCCCCGCCGGGGCAGGATGGGGGAATGAGCAGTTCTTC,CASSLAPAGAGWGNEQFF
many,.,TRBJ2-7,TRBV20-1,TGCAGTGCAATGGCTAGTGATCCCTACGAGCAGTACTTC,CSAMASDPYEQYF
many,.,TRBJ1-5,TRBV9,TGTGCCAGCAGCGTAGGGACCACGAACGATCAGCCCCAGCATTTT,CASSVGTTNDQPQHF
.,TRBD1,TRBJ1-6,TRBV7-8,TGTGCCAGCAGAGATCGGAGACAGGGTGAGTCACCCCTCCACTTT,CASRDRRQGESPLHF
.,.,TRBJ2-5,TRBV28,TGTGCCAGCAGTCGGGGCGCGGACCAAGAGACCCAGTACTTC,CASSRGADQETQYF
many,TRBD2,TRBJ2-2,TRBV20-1,TGCAGTGCTAGCGGACTGACTAGCGGGAGGGCCAGCACCGGGGAGCTGTTTTTT,CSASGLTSGRASTGELFF
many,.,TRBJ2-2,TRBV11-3,TGTGCCAGCAGCTTTCAGGGGCCCACCGGGGAGCTGTTTTTT,CASSFQGPTGELFF
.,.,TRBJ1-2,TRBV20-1,TGCAGTGCTAGAGAGCCGGTCTATGGCTACACCTTC,CSAREPVYGYTF
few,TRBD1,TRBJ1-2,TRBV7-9,TGTGCCAGCAGCCCGAAGGGACAGGCGAACTATGGCTACCCCTTC,CASSPKGQANYGYPF
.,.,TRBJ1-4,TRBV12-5,TGTGCTAGTGTGGGGACTGAAACACTGCTTTTT,CASVGTETLLF
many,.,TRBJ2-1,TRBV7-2,TGTGCCAGCAGCCCGGGACCAAATTGGGATGAGCAGTTCTTC,CASSPGPNWDEQFF
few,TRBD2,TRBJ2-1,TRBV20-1,TGCAGTGCCACCGGGACTAGCGGGAGGTTAGAAAATGAGCAGTTCTTC,CSATGTSGRLENEQFF
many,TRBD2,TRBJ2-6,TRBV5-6,TGTGCCAGCGGGACTACACCCGGGGCCAACGTCCTGACTTTC,CASGTTPGANVLTF
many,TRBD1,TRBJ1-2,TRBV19,TGTGCCACCTCCCACATTCGGGACAGATCAACTTCTAACTATGGCTACACCTTC,CATSHIRDRSTSNYGYTF
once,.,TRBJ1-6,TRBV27,TGTGCCAGTAGTCCAAACCGACGCATAAGGGATGATTCACCCCTCCACTTT,CASSPNRRIRDDSPLHF
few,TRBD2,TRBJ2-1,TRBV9,TGTGCCAGCAGCGTAGAGGTTCTCGGGGGGGGGCCCTACAATGAGCAGTTCTTC,CASSVEVLGGGPYNEQFF
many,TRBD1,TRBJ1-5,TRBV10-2,TGCGCCAGCAGACAGGGGGCTGGCGATCAGCCCCAGCATTTT,CASRQGAGDQPQHF
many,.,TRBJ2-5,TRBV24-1,TGTGCCACCAGTACTCCGGGAACCCAAGAGACCCAGTACTTC,CATSTPGTQETQYF
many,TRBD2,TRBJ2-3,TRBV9,TGTGCCAGCAGCTCCGAAATCGGGACTAGCGGACCTACAGATACGCAGTATTTT,CASSSEIGTSGPTDTQYF
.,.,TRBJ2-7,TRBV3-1,TGTGCCAGCAGCCAAGGGCGGAGACTCTACGAGCAGTACTTC,CASSQGRRLYEQYF
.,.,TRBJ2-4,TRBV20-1,TGCAGTGCTAGTGGGGTACGAAACATTCCGTACTTC,CSASGVRNIPYF
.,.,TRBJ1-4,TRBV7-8,TGTGCCAGCAGCTTTTCTAGCGGGATAGACAATGAAAAACTGTTTTTT,CASSFSSGIDNEKLFF
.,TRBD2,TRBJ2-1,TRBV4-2,TGTGCCAGCAGCCAAGCCGGGACTAGCGCCTACAATGAGCAGTTCTTC,CASSQAGTSAYNEQFF
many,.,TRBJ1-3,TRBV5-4,TGTGCCAGCAGCTTGGGCCCTTTGGGGGAGAACTCTGGAAACACCATATATTTT,CASSLGPLGENSGNTIYF
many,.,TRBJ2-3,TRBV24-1,TGTGCCACCAGTGATCACCGACGTTTAGATACGCAGTATTTT,CATSDHRRLDTQYF
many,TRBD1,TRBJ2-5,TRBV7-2,TGTGCCAGCAGCTTGGTACAGGGGGCGGAAGAGACCCAGTACTTC,CASSLVQGAEETQYF
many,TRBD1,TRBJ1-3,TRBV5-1,TGCGCCAGCAGCTTAACCGGGACAGGGACTGCTGGAAACACCATATATTTT,CASSLTGTGTAGNTIYF
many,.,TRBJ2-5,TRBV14,TGTGCCAGCAGCCGAGCGTTCAGGACCCAGTACTTC,CASSRAFRTQYF
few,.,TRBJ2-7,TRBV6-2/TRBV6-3,TGTGCCAGCAGTCCCCGCCCCAGGCTCGAGCCCTCCTACGAGCAGTACTTC,CASSPRPRLEPSYEQYF
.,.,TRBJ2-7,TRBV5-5,TGTGCCAGCAAAGGAGGAGACGGGAGCCACTACGAGCAGTACTTC,CASKGGDGSHYEQYF
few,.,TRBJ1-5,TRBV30,TGTGCCTGGAGTGCAAGGAATAGCAATCAGCCCCAGCATTTT,CAWSARNSNQPQHF
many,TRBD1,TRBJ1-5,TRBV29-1,TGCAGCGTTTCAGCAGGGGGGGACAATCAGCCCCAGCATTTT,CSVSAGGDNQPQHF